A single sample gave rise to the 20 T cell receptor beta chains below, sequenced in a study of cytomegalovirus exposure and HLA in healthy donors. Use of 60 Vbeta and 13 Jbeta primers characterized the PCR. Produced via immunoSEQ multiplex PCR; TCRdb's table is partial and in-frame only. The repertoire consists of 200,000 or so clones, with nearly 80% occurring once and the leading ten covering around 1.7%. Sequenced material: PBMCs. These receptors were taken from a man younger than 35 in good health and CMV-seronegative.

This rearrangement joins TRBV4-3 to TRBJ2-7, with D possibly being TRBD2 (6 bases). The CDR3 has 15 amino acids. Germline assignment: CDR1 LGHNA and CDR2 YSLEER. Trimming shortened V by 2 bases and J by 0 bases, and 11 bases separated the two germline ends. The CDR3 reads CASSQLLANSYEQYF. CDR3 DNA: TGCGCCAGCAGCCAACTTCTAGCGAACTCCTACGAGCAGTACTTC.

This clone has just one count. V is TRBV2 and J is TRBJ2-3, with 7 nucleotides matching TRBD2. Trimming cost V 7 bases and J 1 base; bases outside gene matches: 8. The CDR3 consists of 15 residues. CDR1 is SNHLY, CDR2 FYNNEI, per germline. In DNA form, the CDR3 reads TGTGCCAGCATGCTGGCGGGAGTCCGCACAGATACGCAGTATTTT. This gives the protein CASMLAGVRTDTQYF. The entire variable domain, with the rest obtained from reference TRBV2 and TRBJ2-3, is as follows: EPEVTQTPSHQVTQMGQEVILRCVPISNHLYFYWYRQILGQKVEFLVSFYNNEISEKSEIFDDQFSVERPDGSNFTLKIRSTKLEDSAMYFCASMLAGVRTDTQYFGPGTRLTVL.

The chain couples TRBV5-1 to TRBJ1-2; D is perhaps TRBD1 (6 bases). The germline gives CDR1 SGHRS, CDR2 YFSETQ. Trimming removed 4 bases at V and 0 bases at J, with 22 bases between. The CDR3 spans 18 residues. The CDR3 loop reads CASSPRIGQLGANYGYTF. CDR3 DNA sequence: TGCGCCAGCAGCCCAAGAATCGGACAGCTCGGGGCTAACTATGGCTACACCTTC.

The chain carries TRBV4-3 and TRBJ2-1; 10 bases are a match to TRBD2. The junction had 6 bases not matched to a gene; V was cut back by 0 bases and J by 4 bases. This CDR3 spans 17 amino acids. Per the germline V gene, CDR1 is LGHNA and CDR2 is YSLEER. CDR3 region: CASSQDFPSGGYNEQFF. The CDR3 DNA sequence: TGCGCCAGCAGCCAAGATTTCCCTAGCGGGGGATACAATGAGCAGTTCTTC.

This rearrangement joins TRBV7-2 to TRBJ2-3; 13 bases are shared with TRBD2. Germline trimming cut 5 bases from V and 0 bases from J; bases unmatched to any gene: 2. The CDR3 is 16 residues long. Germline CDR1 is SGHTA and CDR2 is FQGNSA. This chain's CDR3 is CASSRLAGGSTDTQYF. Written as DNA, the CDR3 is TGTGCCAGCAGCCGACTAGCGGGAGGAAGCACAGATACGCAGTATTTT.

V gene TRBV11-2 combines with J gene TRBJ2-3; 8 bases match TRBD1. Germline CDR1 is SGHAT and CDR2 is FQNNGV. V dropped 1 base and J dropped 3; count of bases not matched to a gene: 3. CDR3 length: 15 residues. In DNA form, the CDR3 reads TGTGCCAGCAGCTTAGGTGACAGGGGAACAGATACGCAGTATTTT. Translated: CASSLGDRGTDTQYF.

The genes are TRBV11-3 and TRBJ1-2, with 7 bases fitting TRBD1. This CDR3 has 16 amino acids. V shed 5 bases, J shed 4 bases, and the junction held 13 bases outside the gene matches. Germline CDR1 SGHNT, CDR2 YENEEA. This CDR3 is CASSPRDRASLYGYTF. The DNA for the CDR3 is TGTGCCAGCAGCCCTCGTGACAGGGCATCCCTCTATGGCTACACCTTC. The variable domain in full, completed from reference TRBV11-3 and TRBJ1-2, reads EAGVVQSPRYKIIEKKQPVAFWCNPISGHNTLYWYLQNLGQGPELLIRYENEEAVDDSQLPKDRFSAERLKGVDSTLKIQPAELGDSAVYLCASSPRDRASLYGYTFGSGTRLTVV.

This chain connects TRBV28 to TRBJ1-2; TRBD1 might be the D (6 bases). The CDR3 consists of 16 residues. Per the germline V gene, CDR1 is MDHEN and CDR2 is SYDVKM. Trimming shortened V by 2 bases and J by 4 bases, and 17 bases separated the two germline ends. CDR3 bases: TGTGCCAGCAGTTTAGGATCCACAGGGTATAGCTATGGCTACACCTTC. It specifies CASSLGSTGYSYGYTF.

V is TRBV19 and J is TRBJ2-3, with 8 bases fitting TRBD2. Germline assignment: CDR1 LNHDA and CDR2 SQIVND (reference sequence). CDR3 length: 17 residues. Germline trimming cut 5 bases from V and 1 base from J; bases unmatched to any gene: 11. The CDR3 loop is CASSSQRTSSGTDTQYF. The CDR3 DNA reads TGTGCCAGTAGTTCACAGAGGACTAGCTCCGGCACAGATACGCAGTATTTT.

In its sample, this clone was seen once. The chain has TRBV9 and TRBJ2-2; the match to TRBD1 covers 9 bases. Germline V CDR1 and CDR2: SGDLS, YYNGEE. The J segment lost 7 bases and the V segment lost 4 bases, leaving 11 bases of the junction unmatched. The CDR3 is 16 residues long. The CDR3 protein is CASSPIGQGFIGELFF. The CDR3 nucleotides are TGTGCCAGCAGCCCCATAGGACAGGGGTTTATCGGGGAGCTGTTTTTT.

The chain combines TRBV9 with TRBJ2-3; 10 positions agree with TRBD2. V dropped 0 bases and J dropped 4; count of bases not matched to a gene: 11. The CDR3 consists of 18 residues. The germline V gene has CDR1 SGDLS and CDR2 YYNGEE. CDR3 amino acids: CASSVGPAGGQVPDTQYF. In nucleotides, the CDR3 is TGTGCCAGCAGCGTAGGGCCAGCGGGGGGGCAAGTCCCAGATACGCAGTATTTT.

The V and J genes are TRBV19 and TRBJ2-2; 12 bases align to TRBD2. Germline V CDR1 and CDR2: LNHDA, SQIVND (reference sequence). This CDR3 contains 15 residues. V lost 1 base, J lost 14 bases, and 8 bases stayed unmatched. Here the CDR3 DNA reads TGTGCCAGTAGTATAGTCCCGATGACTAGCGGGGGCCTGTTTTTT. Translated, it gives CASSIVPMTSGGLFF.

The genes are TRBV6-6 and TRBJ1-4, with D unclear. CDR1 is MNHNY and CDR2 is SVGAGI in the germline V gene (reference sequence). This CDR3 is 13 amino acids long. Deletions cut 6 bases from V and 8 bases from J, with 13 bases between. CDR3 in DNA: TGTGCCAGCAGAACGCGGGCCGGGGAAAAACTGTTTTTT. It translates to CASRTRAGEKLFF.

CDR3 region: CASSTNHRSLNTEAFF. The CDR3 DNA sequence: TGTGCCAGTAGTACTAATCACAGGAGCTTAAACACTGAAGCTTTCTTT. The chain uses TRBV19 and TRBJ1-1; D possibly corresponds to TRBD1 (5 bases). The CDR3 sequence is 16 residues long. Germline V gene lookup returns CDR1 LNHDA and CDR2 SQIVND (reference sequence). Trimming cost V 4 bases and J 2 bases, with 17 bases left between them. The full variable domain, its missing parts supplied by reference TRBV19 and TRBJ1-1, is DGGITQSPKYLFRKEGQNVTLSCEQNLNHDAMYWYRQDPGQGLRLIYYSQIVNDFQKGDIAEGYSVSREKKESFPLTVTSAQKNPTAFYLCASSTNHRSLNTEAFFGQGTRLTVV.

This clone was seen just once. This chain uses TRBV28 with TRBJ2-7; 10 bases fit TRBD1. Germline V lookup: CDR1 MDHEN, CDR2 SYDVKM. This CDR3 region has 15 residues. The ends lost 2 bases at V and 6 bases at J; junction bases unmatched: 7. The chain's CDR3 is CASSLGQGVLLEQYF. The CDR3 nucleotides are TGTGCCAGCAGTTTAGGACAGGGGGTTCTCCTCGAGCAGTACTTC.

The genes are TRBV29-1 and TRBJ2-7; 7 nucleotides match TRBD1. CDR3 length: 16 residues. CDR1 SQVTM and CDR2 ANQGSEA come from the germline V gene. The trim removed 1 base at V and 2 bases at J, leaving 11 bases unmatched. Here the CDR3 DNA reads TGCAGCGTTGAAGGGTTGTCCGGGACAGCAACCTACGAGCAGTACTTC. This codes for CSVEGLSGTATYEQYF.

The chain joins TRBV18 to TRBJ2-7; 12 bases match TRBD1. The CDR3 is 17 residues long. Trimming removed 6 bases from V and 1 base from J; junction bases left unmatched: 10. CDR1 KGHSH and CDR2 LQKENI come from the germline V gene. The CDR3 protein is CASSQGTGGSWSYEQYF. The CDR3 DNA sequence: TGTGCCAGCTCCCAAGGGACAGGGGGCTCCTGGTCCTACGAGCAGTACTTC.

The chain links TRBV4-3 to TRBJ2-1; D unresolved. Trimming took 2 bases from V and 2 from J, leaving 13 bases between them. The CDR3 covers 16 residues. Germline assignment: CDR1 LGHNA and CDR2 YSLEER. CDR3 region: CASSQSAVGPYNEQFF. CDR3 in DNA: TGCGCCAGCAGCCAATCCGCTGTGGGCCCCTACAATGAGCAGTTCTTC.

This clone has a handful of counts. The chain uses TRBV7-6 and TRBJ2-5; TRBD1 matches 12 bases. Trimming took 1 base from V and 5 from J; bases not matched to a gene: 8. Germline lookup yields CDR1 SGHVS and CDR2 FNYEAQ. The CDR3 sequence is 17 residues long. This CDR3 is CASSLGPGTGGGETQYF. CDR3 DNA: TGTGCCAGCAGCTTAGGCCCCGGGACAGGGGGCGGGGAGACCCAGTACTTC. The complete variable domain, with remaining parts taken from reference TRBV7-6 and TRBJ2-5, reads GAGVSQSPRYKVTKRGQDVALRCDPISGHVSLYWYRQALGQGPEFLTYFNYEAQQDKSGLPNDRFSAERPEGSISTLTIQRTEQRDSAMYRCASSLGPGTGGGETQYFGPGTRLLVL.

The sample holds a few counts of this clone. The CDR3 region is CASSQEAGNEQFF. CDR3 DNA sequence: TGCGCCAGCAGCCAAGAGGCAGGAAATGAGCAGTTCTTC. The chain is built from TRBV4-3 and TRBJ2-1; D is unresolved. V lost 0 bases, J lost 7 bases, and 7 bases lay in between. The germline gives CDR1 LGHNA, CDR2 YSLEER. The CDR3 extends over 13 amino acids.